A selection of T cell receptor beta chains follows, all from one sample in a study of identifying expanded T cells in peripheral blood. Sequenced by immunoSEQ multiplex PCR; TCRdb stores in-frame clones only, minus some. The profile covers about 98,000 clones, with around 88% appearing a single time and about 14% taken by the ten largest. Specimen: blood. Receptor source: a person aged 18 to 75 in good health. CDR3s include the opening cysteine and the closing phenylalanine or tryptophan. D genes are given only for firm matches. Clone size appears in some rows only: once, few, many, or a class for an expanded clone.

TRBV13,NA,TRBJ2-1,TRBD2,TGTGCCAGCAGCCGCGTGGCGGGGGGTTCCTACAATGAGCAGTTCTTC,CASSRVAGGSYNEQFF
TRBV7-8,NA,TRBJ2-5,TRBD1,TGTGCCAGCAGCTCGGGACAGGGGGTACGAGAGACCCAGTACTTC,CASSSGQGVRETQYF
TRBV4-3,NA,TRBJ1-2,NA,TGCGCCAGCAGCCCGGAACTGAGGACGTACTATGGCTACACCTTC,CASSPELRTYYGYTF
TRBV7-2,few,TRBJ1-2,NA,TGTGCCAGCAGCTTACAGGAGTCGAATGGCTACACCTTC,CASSLQESNGYTF
TRBV7-6,few,TRBJ2-7,NA,TGTGCCAGCAGCTTAAAGGACCCCGACAGCACCTACGAGCAGTACTTC,CASSLKDPDSTYEQYF
TRBV6-5,NA,TRBJ1-4,TRBD1,TGTGCCAGCGGAGGACAGGGAGGGGCCAATGAAAAACTGTTTTTT,CASGGQGGANEKLFF
TRBV6-6,NA,TRBJ1-2,NA,TGTGCCAGCAGTTACGGGGGCGGCTATGGCTACACCTTC,CASSYGGGYGYTF
TRBV5-1,few,TRBJ1-6,NA,TGCGCCAGCAGCTTTAACCCGGGGACCTCGCCCCTCCACTTT,CASSFNPGTSPLHF
TRBV5-1,NA,TRBJ2-1,TRBD2,TGCGCCAGCAGCCCCCAGCCACTAGCGGGGCATGAGCAGTTCTTC,CASSPQPLAGHEQFF
TRBV19,NA,TRBJ1-4,TRBD1,TGTGCCAGTAGGACAGGGGGCGCAACTAATGAAAAACTGTTTTTT,CASRTGGATNEKLFF
TRBV7-9,few,TRBJ1-3,NA,TGTGCCAGCAGCCCGCGGGACACCACCTCTGGAAACACCATATATTTT,CASSPRDTTSGNTIYF
TRBV5-4,once,TRBJ2-1,TRBD1,TGTGCCAGCAGCTCACAGGGGGCGGGTGAGCAGTTCTTC,CASSSQGAGEQFF
TRBV5-1,once,TRBJ2-5,NA,TGCGCCAGCAGCTTGGGAGGGGAAGAGACCCAGTACTTC,CASSLGGEETQYF
TRBV5-1,NA,TRBJ1-1,TRBD1,TGCGCCAGCAGCACCAGAACAGGGGTGGGTTCTGAAGCTTTCTTT,CASSTRTGVGSEAFF
TRBV10-2,NA,TRBJ2-2,NA,TGCGCCAGCAGCGTAGAGGGACGGGTCGGCGGGGAGCTGTTTTTT,CASSVEGRVGGELFF
TRBV10-3,NA,TRBJ1-2,NA,TGTGCCATCAGTGAGTCGCGCGACAGCTTCTATGGCTACACCTTC,CAISESRDSFYGYTF
TRBV7-3,NA,TRBJ2-7,NA,TGTGCCAGCAGCCGTGGCCTGTCGTACGAGCAGTACTTC,CASSRGLSYEQYF
TRBV6-5,NA,TRBJ1-2,TRBD1,TGTGCCAGCAGCCAAAGGACAGGGGATAACTATGGCTACACCTTC,CASSQRTGDNYGYTF
TRBV5-4,NA,TRBJ2-3,NA,TGTGCCAGCAGCCCCGGGAGAGTAGATACGCAGTATTTT,CASSPGRVDTQYF
TRBV5-1,NA,TRBJ2-1,NA,TGCGCCAGCAGCTTGCAGGGCTGGGGGCACAACAATGAGCAGTTCTTC,CASSLQGWGHNNEQFF